These 11 T cell receptor beta chains came from one sample sequenced in a study of human T cells and chemical hapten exposure. Each CDR3 protein is one row after TCRdb ran MiXCR on the RACE reads. Here the sample spans a few hundred thousand distinct CDR3 sequences, roughly 7.4% being singletons. This sample's time point: pre-sensitization, week 0. Described treatment: therapeutic diphenylcyclopropenone sensitization with weekly scalp DPC. Here the sequenced sample was whole blood, taken in connection with sensitization to the hapten diphenylcyclopropenone (DPC). Every receptor here comes from a man between 18 and 35 years old with alopecia areata. Some clones in this sample may be carry-over from other donors' samples.

This clonotype was counted a few times. This chain connects TRBV5-1 to TRBJ2-1; possible D gene TRBD2, 7 bases. Per germline, CDR1 SGHRS and CDR2 YFSETQ. The CDR3 covers 18 residues. The V and J ends lost 0 bases and 1 base respectively, with 17 bases between them. CDR3 region: CASSLASGEGRSYNEQFF. The CDR3 bases are TGCGCCAGCAGCTTGGCGTCAGGGGAGGGGAGATCCTACAATGAGCAGTTCTTC.

The CDR3 protein is CSARTGGAGTQYF. The CDR3 DNA is TGCAGTGCTAGGACCGGGGGGGCGGGTACGCAGTATTTT. The chain is built from TRBV20-1 and TRBJ2-3, with 8 bases fitting TRBD2. Germline V gene data show CDR1 as DFQATT and CDR2 as SNEGSKA (reference sequence). The trim removed 3 bases at V and 8 bases at J, leaving 7 bases unmatched. The CDR3 is made up of 13 amino acids.

A few counts support this clonotype. CDR3 amino acids: CSASQGQGHRGEQYV. CDR3 DNA sequence: TGCAGTGCTAGTCAGGGGCAGGGGCATAGAGGCGAGCAGTACGTC. J is TRBJ2-7 and V is TRBV20-1; TRBD1 might be the D (6 bases). Germline assignment: CDR1 DFQATT and CDR2 SNEGSKA (reference sequence). The ends were cut back, 3 bases at V and 6 bases at J, with 21 bases in the middle. The CDR3 has 15 residues.

In its sample, this clonotype was seen a few times. V usage is TRBV7-2 and J usage is TRBJ1-6; 7 nucleotides agree with TRBD1. Germline V lookup: CDR1 SGHTA, CDR2 FQGNSA. This CDR3 contains 16 residues. V was pared by 5 bases and J by 7 bases, with 11 bases of the junction left unmatched. The CDR3 sequence: CASSQQGKGRNSPLHF. In DNA, the CDR3 is TGTGCCAGCAGCCAACAGGGGAAAGGGAGGAATTCACCCCTCCACTTT.

The V call is TRBV10-3, the J call TRBJ1-6, with TRBD1 matching over 9 bases. The CDR3 is 16 amino acids. The germline V gene encodes CDR1 ENHRY and CDR2 SYGVKD. Trimming took 6 bases from V and 7 from J; bases not matched to a gene: 10. CDR3 DNA: TGTGCCATCAGGAGGGACAGGGAAGTTTTCAATTCACCCCTCCACTTT. Its protein product is CAIRRDREVFNSPLHF.

Many counts were recorded for this clonotype. The rearrangement uses TRBV28 and TRBJ1-5, with D hard to call. The germline V gene has CDR1 MDHEN and CDR2 SYDVKM. This CDR3 is 13 amino acids long. Deletions cut 7 bases from V and 0 bases from J, with 7 bases between. CDR3 loop: CASTGYSNQPQHF. CDR3 sequence (DNA): TGTGCCAGCACGGGGTATAGCAATCAGCCCCAGCATTTT. The full variable domain, completed using reference TRBV28 and TRBJ1-5, is DVKVTQSSRYLVKRTGEKVFLECVQDMDHENMFWYRQDPGLGLRLIYFSYDVKMKEKGDIPEGYSVSREKKERFSLILESASTNQTSMYLCASTGYSNQPQHFGDGTRLSIL.

This clonotype was detected only a few times. The chain carries TRBV5-1 and TRBJ2-3; D is ambiguous. With 4 bases removed from V and 4 bases from J, the gap between germline ends came to 19 bases. The CDR3 is made up of 16 amino acids. Per germline, CDR1 SGHRS and CDR2 YFSETQ. DNA of the CDR3: TGCGCCAGCAGCCCGGATACTGCTGCGGCCCCAGATACGCAGTATTTT. Encoded protein: CASSPDTAAAPDTQYF.

This clonotype was seen a few times. The gene calls are TRBV6-5 and TRBJ2-5, with a tentative D call TRBD1 (6 bases). Germline V CDR1 and CDR2: MNHEY, SVGAGI. V shed 0 bases and J shed 2 bases, with 16 bases lying between them. There are 17 residues in the CDR3. The CDR3 nucleotides read TGTGCCAGCAGTTACTCGTTCTTCCCGGACAGTCAAGAGACCCAGTACTTC. It encodes CASSYSFFPDSQETQYF.

The chain couples TRBV15 to TRBJ1-2, with D tentatively TRBD1 (5 bases). The CDR3 length is 15 residues. V gave up 0 bases and J gave up 2 bases, with 10 bases separating them. Germline V gene data show CDR1 as LNHNV and CDR2 as YYDKDF (reference sequence). CDR3 residues: CATSRDNKGNYGYTF. The CDR3 DNA is TGTGCCACCAGCAGAGATAACAAGGGGAACTATGGCTACACCTTC. Complete variable domain (other parts from reference TRBV15 and TRBJ1-2): DAMVIQNPRYQVTQFGKPVTLSCSQTLNHNVMYWYQQKSSQAPKLLFHYYDKDFNNEADTPDNFQSRRPNTSFCFLDIRSPGLGDTAMYLCATSRDNKGNYGYTFGSGTRLTVV.

The chain uses TRBV20-1 and TRBJ2-7; D call uncertain. Trimming pared 5 bases from V and 2 bases from J, leaving 4 bases between. Germline loops: CDR1 DFQATT, CDR2 SNEGSKA (reference sequence). There are 10 residues in the CDR3. For the CDR3, the DNA is TGCAGTGCTTATACCTACGAGCAGTACGTC. Protein product: CSAYTYEQYV.

V and J are TRBV6-2 or TRBV6-3 and TRBJ2-7, with D possibly being TRBD1 (5 bases). Germline loops: CDR1 MNHEY, CDR2 SVGEGT. V was shortened by 2 bases and J by 3 bases, with 8 bases between the two germline ends. CDR3 length equals 13 residues. CDR3 loop: CASSYDRNYEQYV. CDR3 sequence (DNA): TGTGCCAGCAGTTACGACAGAAACTACGAGCAGTACGTC.